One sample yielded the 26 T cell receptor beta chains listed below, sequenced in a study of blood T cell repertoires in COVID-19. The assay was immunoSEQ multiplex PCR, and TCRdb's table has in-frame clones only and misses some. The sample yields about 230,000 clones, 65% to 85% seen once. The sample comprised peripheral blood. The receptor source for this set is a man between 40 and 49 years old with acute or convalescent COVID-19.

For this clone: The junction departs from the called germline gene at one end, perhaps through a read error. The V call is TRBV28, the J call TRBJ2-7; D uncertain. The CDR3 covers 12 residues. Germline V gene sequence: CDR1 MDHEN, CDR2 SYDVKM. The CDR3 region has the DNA TGTGCCAGCAGAAATGATCGAGCCCTGCTTGACTTC. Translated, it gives CASRNDRALLDF.

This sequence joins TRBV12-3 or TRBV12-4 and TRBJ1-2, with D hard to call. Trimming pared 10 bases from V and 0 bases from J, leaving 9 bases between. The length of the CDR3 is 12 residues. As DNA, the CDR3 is TGTGCCACCTCGACTGCTAACTATGGCTACACCTTC. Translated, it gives CATSTANYGYTF.

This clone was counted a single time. The CDR3 region has the DNA TGTGCCAGCAGCCAAGAGGCGGCAGGGGCCTACACCTTC. This sequence encodes CASSQEAAGAYTF. The rearrangement uses TRBV3-1 (or the pseudogene TRBV3-2) and TRBJ1-2; the D gene is possibly TRBD1 (6 bases). Trimming took 0 bases from V and 10 from J, leaving 12 bases between them. The germline V gene has CDR1 LGHDT and CDR2 YNNKEL (reference sequence). This CDR3 comprises 13 residues.

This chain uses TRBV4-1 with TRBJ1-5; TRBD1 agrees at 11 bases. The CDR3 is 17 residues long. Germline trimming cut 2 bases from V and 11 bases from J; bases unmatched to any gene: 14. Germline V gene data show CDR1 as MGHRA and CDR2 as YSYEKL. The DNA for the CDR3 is TGCGCCAGCAGCCAACGTACCGGGACAGGGGGGAGGGAGGCCCAGCATTTT. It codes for CASSQRTGTGGREAQHF.

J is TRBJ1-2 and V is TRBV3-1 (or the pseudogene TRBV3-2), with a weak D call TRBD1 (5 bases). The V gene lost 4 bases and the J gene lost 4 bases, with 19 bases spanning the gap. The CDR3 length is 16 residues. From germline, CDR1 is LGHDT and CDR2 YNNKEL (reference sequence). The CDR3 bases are TGTGCCAGCAGCCCAAGCGGGACTGGCGGTGGCTATGGCTACACCTTC. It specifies CASSPSGTGGGYGYTF.

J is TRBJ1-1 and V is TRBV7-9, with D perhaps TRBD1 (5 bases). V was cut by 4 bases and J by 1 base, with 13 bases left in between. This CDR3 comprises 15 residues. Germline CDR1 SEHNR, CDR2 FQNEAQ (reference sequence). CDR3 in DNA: TGTGCCAGCAGCTCACCGACAGTCACGAACACTGAAGCTTTCTTT. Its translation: CASSSPTVTNTEAFF.

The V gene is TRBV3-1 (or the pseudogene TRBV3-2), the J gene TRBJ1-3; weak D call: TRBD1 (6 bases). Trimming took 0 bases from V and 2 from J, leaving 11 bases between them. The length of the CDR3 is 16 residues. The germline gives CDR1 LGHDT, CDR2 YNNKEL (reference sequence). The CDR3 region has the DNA TGTGCCAGCAGCCAAGATGGGGGGGCCCCTGGAAACACCATATATTTT. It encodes CASSQDGGAPGNTIYF.

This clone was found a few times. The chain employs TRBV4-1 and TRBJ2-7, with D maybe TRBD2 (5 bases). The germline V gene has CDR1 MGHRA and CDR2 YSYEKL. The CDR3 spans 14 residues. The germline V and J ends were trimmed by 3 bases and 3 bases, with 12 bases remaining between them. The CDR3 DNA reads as TGCGCCAGCAGCCAGGCGGGCCCCAACTACGAGCAGTACTTC. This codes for CASSQAGPNYEQYF.

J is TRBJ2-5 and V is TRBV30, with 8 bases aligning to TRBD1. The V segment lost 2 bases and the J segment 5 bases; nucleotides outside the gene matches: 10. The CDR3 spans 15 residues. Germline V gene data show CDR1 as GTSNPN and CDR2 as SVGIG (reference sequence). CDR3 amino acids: CAWSKGQGARETQYF. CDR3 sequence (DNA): TGTGCCTGGAGTAAAGGGCAGGGGGCTCGCGAGACCCAGTACTTC.

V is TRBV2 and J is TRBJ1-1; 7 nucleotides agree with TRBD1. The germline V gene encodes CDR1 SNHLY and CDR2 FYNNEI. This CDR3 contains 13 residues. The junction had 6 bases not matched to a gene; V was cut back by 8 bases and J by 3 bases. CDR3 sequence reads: CASLNRGHTEAFF. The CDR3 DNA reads TGTGCCAGCCTTAACAGGGGACACACTGAAGCTTTCTTT.

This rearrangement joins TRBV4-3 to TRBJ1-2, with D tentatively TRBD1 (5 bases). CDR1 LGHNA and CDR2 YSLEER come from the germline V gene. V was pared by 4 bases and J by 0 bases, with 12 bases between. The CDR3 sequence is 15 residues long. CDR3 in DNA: TGCGCCAGCAGCCCACAGGACACCTCTAACTATGGCTACACCTTC. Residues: CASSPQDTSNYGYTF.

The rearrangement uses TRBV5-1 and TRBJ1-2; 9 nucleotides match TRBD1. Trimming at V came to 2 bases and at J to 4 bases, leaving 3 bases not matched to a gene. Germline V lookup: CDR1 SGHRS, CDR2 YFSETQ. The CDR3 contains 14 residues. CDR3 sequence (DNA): TGCGCCAGCAGCTTTACAGGGGGCGCCTATGGCTACACCTTC. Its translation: CASSFTGGAYGYTF.

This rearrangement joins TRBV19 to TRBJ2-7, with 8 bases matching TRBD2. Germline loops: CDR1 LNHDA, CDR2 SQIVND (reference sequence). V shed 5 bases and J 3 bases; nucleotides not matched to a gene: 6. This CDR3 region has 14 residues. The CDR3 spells CASSGPAGVYEQYF. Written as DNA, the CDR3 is TGTGCCAGTAGTGGGCCAGCGGGAGTCTACGAGCAGTACTTC.

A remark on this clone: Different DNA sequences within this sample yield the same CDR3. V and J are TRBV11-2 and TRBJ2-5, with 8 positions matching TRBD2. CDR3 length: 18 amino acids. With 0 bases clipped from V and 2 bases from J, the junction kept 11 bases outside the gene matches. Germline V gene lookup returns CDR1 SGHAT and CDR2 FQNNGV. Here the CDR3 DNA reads TGTGCCAGCAGCTTAGAGGGGGCGGGGGGCTCTGTTCAAGAGACCCAGTACTTC. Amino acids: CASSLEGAGGSVQETQYF.

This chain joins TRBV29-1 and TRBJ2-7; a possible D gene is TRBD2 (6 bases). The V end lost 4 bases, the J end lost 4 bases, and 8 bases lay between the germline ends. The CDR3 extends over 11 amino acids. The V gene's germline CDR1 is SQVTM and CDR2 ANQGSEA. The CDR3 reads CSVVGGYEQYF. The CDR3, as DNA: TGCAGCGTTGTTGGGGGGTACGAGCAGTACTTC.

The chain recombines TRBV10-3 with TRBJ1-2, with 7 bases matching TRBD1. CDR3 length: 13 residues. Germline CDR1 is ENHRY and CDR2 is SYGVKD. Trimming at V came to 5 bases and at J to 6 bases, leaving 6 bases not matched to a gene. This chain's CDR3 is CAISTVGTDGYTF. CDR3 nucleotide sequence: TGTGCCATCAGTACTGTCGGGACAGATGGCTACACCTTC.

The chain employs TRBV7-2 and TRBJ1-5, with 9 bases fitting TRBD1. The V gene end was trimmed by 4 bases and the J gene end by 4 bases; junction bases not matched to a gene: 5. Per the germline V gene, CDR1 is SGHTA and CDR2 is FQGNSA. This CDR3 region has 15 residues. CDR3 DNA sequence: TGTGCCAGCAGCTCAACAGGGGGCCAGAATCAGCCCCAGCATTTT. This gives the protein CASSSTGGQNQPQHF.

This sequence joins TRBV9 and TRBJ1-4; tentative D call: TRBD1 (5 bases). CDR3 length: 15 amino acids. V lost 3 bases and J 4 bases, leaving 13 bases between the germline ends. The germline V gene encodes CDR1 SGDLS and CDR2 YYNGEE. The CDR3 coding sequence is TGTGCCAGCAGCGCCGACAGTGCCTTTAATGAAAAACTGTTTTTT. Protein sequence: CASSADSAFNEKLFF.

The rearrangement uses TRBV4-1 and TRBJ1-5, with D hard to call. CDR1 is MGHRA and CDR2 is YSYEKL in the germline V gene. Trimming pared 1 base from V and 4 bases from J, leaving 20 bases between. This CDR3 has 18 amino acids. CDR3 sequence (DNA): TGCGCCAGCAGCCAAGCTGAAGCACTTCATCCAACTAATCAGCCCCAGCATTTT. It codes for CASSQAEALHPTNQPQHF.

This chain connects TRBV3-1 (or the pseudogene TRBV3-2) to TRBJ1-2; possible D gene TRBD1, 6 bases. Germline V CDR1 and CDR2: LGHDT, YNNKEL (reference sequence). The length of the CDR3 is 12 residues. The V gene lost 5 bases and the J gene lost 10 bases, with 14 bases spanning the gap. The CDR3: CASSSRGGVYTF. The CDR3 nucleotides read TGTGCCAGCAGCTCCCGGGGGGGCGTCTACACCTTC.

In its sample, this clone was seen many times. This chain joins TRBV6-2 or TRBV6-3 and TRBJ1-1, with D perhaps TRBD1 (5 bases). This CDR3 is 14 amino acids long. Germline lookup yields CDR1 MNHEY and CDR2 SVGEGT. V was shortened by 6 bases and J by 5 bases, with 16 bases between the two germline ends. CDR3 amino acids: CASSDPGLATEAFF. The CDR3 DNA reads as TGTGCCAGCAGCGATCCAGGGTTGGCTACTGAAGCTTTCTTT.

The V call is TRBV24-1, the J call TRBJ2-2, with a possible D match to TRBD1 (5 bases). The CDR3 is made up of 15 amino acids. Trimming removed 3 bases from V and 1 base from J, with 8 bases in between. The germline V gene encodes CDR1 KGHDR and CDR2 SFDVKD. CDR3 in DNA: TGTGCCACCAGTGATGGTGGACAGAACACCGGGGAGCTGTTTTTT. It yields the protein CATSDGGQNTGELFF.

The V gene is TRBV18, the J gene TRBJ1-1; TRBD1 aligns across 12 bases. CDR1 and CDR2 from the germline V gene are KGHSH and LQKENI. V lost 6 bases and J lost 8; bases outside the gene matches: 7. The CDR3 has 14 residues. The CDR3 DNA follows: TGTGCCAGCTCCCCGGGACAGGGGGCGCAGGAAGCTTTCTTT. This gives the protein CASSPGQGAQEAFF.

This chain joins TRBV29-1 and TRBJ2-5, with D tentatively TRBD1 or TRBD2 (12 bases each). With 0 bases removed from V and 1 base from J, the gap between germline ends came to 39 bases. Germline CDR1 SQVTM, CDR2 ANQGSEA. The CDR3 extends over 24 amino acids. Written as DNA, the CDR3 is TGCAGCGTTGAAGATTGGATGCCGGGACAGGGGGCGGCTAGCGGGAGGGCCGGCCAAGAGACCCAGTACTTC. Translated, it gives CSVEDWMPGQGAASGRAGQETQYF.

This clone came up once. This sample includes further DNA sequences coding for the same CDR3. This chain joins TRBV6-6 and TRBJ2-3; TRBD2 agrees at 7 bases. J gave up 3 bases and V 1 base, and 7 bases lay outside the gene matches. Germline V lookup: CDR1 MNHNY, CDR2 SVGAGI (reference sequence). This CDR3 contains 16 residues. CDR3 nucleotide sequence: TGTGCCAGCAGTTACTGGGGCGGGAGTGGAACAGATACGCAGTATTTT. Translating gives CASSYWGGSGTDTQYF.

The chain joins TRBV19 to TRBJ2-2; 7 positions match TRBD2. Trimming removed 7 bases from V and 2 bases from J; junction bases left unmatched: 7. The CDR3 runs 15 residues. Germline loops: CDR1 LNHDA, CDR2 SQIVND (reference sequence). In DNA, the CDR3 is TGTGCCAGTAATCTAGCGGTAGATAACACCGGGGAGCTGTTTTTT. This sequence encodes CASNLAVDNTGELFF.